This record covers a single T cell receptor beta chain. Its target is not known. The sample belongs to a study of Ad26.COV2.S vaccination and SARS-CoV-2 variants. The overall study: Once or twice, 56 days apart, Ad26.COV2.S was delivered intramuscularly.

Study-wide findings and caveats: Those who received vaccine or placebo ended up with similar non-spike TCR breadth. After vaccination, reports described spike-specific CD8+ and CD4+ T cell responses as showing substantial breadth.

Libraries were prepared by immunoSEQ multiplex PCR; TCRdb keeps only in-frame clonotypes and omits some of them. The repertoire holds 440,000 or so clones, with about 92% as singletons. Per germline, CDR1 LNHDA and CDR2 SQIVND (reference sequence). This CDR3 contains 16 residues. V gave up 4 bases and J gave up 0 bases, with 14 bases separating them. Stated treatment: some 20 received Ad26.COV2.S at low or high dose, single or two shots; about 5 received placebo; per-sample allocation not given. Samples analyzed were those drawn on day 63 after the first vaccine or placebo injection. It was an adult aged 18-55 years in Boston who was the donor.

The rearrangement links TRBV19 to TRBJ2-3; possibly TRBD1 or TRBD2 for D (5 bases each). The sequence was obtained from a person between 18 and 59 years old who received the Ad26.COV2.S COVID-19 vaccine or a placebo. The specimen was peripheral blood, collected in a trial of Ad26.COV2.S vaccine versus placebo. CDR3 sequence (DNA): TGTGCCAGTAGTAGACGGGGCGCTCCTAGCACAGATACGCAGTATTTT. It yields the protein CASSRRGAPSTDTQYF.